This TCR beta chain appears in the sequencing data of a study of response to subunit inactivated influenza vaccine. General study results and limits: The authors offered the suggestion that each seasonal influenza vaccination recruits few new T cells.

One entry per CDR3 protein results from TCRdb running MiXCR on the RT-PCR reads. Of 560,000 or so distinct CDR3 sequences in the sample, less than 10% were seen once. About this clonotype: The antigen is not known.

This CDR3 has 15 amino acids. CDR1 and CDR2 (germline): SGHTA, FQGNSA. V was pared by 5 bases and J by 7 bases, with 17 bases between. Sequences were derived from PBMCs from blood, sampled around 2 years after vaccination. This sequence was found in a man aged 45 to 75 who received an inactivated influenza vaccine. V and J are TRBV7-2 and TRBJ1-4; D uncertain. Here the CDR3 reads CASSKTLELGEKLFF. In DNA, the CDR3 is TGTGCCAGCAGCAAAACCCTTGAGTTGGGTGAAAAACTGTTTTTT. Based on the CDR3 plus reference TRBV7-2 and TRBJ1-4, the full variable domain is GAGVSQSPSNKVTEKGKDVELRCDPISGHTALYWYRQSLGQGLEFLIYFQGNSAPDKSGLPSDRFSAERTGGSVSTLTIQRTQQEDSAVYLCASSKTLELGEKLFFGSGTQLSVL.